This T cell receptor beta chain was obtained from a study of T cell responses to AZD1222 COVID-19 vaccine. Produced via immunoSEQ multiplex PCR; TCRdb's table is partial and in-frame only. The sample includes some 130,000 clones, 70% to 90% of them seen just once. This CDR3 has 14 amino acids. Trimming removed 7 bases at V and 3 bases at J, with 13 bases between. Germline loops: CDR1 SNHLY, CDR2 FYNNEI. Material: peripheral blood, obtained on day 0 of AZD1222 vaccination. V usage is TRBV2 and J usage is TRBJ1-3; tentative D call: TRBD1 (6 bases). This clonotype originated in an adult in good health. DNA of the CDR3: TGTGCCAGCAAATCCTCGACAGGTGGAAACACCATATATTTT. Encoded protein: CASKSSTGGNTIYF.